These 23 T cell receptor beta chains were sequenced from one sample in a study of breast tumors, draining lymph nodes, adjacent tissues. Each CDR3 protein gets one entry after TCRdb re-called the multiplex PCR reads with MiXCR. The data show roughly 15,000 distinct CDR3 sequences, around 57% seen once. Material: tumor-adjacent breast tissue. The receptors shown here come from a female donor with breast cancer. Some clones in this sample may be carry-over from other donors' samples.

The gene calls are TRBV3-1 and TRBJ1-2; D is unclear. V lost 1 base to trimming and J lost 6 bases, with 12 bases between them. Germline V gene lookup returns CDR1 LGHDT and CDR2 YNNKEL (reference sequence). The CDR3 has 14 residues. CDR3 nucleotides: TGTGCCAGCAGCCAAGTGTCTAGAGGGCATGGCTACACCTTC. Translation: CASSQVSRGHGYTF. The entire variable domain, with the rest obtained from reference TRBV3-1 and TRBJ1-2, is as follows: DTAVSQTPKYLVTQMGNDKSIKCEQNLGHDTMYWYKQDSKKFLKIMFSYNNKELIINETVPNRFSPKSPDKAHLNLHINSLELGDSAVYFCASSQVSRGHGYTFGSGTRLTVV.

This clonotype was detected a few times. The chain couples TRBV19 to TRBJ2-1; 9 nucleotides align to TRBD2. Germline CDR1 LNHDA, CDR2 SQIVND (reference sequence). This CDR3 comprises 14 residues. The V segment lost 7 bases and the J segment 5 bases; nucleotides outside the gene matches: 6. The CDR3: CASKLAGINNEQFF. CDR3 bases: TGTGCCAGTAAACTAGCGGGTATCAACAATGAGCAGTTCTTC.

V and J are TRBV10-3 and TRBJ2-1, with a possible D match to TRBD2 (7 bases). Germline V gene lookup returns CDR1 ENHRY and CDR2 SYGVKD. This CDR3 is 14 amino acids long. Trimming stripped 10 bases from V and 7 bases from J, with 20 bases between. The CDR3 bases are TGTGCCACCACGTCTTCAGGGAGGGGGAATGAGCAGTTCTTC. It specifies CATTSSGRGNEQFF.

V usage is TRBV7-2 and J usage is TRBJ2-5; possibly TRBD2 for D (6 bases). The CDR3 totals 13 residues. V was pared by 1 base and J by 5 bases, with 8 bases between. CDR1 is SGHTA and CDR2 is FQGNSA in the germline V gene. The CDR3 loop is CASSLVGLETQYF. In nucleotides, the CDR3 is TGTGCCAGCAGCTTAGTGGGACTGGAGACCCAGTACTTC.

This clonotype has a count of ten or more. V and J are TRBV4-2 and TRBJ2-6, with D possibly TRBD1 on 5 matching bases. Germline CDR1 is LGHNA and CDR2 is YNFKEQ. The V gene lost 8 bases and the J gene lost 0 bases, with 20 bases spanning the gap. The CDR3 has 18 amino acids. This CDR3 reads CASALGVSRLSGANVLTF. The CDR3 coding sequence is TGTGCCAGCGCTCTAGGGGTGTCGAGACTCTCTGGGGCCAACGTCCTGACTTTC.

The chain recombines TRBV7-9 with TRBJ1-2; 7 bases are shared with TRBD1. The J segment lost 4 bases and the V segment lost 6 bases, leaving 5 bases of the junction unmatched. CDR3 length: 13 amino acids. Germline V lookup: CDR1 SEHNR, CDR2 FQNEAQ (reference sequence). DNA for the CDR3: TGTGCCAGCAGTCGACAGGGAGTCTATGGCTACACCTTC. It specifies CASSRQGVYGYTF.

The CDR3 coding sequence is TGCAGTGCTAGGCCGGGACTAGCGGACAATGAGCAGTTCTTC. It translates to CSARPGLADNEQFF. This chain connects TRBV20-1 to TRBJ2-1; 11 bases are a match to TRBD2. The CDR3 is 14 amino acids. V was clipped by 3 bases and J by 5 bases; unmatched bases: 3. Germline V gives CDR1 DFQATT, CDR2 SNEGSKA (reference sequence).

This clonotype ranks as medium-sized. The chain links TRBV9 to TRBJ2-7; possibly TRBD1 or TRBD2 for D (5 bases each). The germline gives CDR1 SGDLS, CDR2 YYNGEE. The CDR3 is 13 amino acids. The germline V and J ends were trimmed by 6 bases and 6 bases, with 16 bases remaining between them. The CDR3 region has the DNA TGTGCCAGCACCAGGGACCTCTCTACCGAGCAGTACTTC. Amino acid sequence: CASTRDLSTEQYF.

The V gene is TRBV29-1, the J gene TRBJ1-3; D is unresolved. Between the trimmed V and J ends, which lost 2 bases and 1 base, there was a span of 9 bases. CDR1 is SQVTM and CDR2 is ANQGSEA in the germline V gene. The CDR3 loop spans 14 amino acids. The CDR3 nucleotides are TGCAGCGTTGAAAGAAGTAGTTCTGGAAACACCATATATTTT. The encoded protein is CSVERSSSGNTIYF. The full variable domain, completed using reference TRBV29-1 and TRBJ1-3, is SAVISQKPSRDICQRGTSLTIQCQVDSQVTMMFWYRQQPGQSLTLIATANQGSEATYESGFVIDKFPISRPNLTFSTLTVSNMSPEDSSIYLCSVERSSSGNTIYFGEGSWLTVV.

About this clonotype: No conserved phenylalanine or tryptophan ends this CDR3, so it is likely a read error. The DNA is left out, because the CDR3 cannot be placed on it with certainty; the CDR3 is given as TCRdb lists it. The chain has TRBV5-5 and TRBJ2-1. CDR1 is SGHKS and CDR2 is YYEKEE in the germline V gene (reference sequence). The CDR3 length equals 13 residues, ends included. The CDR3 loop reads CASSLDVSTEAFC.

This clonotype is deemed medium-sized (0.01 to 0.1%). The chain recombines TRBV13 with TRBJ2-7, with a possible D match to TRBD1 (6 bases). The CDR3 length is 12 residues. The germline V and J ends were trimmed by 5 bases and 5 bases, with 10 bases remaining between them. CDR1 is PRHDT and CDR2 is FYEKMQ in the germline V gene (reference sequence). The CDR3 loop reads CASSATGDEQYF. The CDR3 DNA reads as TGTGCCAGCAGCGCGACAGGAGACGAGCAGTACTTC.

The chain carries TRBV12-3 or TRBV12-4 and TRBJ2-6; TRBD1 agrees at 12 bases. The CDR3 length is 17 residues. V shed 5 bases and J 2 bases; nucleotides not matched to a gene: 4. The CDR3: CASSRDRGPAGANVLTF. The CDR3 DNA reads TGTGCCAGCAGTAGGGACAGGGGGCCTGCTGGGGCCAACGTCCTGACTTTC.

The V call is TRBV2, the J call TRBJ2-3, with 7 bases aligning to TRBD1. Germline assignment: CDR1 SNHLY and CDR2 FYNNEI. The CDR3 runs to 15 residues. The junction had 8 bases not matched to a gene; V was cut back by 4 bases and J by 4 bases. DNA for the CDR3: TGTGCCAGCAGTGTTGAAGGGACAGCCTCAGATACGCAGTATTTT. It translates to CASSVEGTASDTQYF.

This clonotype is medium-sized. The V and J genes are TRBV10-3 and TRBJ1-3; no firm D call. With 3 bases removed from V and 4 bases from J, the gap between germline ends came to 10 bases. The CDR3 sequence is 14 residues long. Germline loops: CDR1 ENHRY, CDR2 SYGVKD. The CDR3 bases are TGTGCCATCAGTGATCAAGGGTCCGGAAACACCATATATTTT. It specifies CAISDQGSGNTIYF.

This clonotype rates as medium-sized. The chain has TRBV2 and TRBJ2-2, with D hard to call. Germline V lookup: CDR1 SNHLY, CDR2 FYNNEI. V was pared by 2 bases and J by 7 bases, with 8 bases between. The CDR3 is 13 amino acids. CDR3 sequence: CASSEYGIGELFF. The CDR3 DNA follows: TGTGCCAGCAGTGAATATGGGATCGGGGAGCTGTTTTTT.

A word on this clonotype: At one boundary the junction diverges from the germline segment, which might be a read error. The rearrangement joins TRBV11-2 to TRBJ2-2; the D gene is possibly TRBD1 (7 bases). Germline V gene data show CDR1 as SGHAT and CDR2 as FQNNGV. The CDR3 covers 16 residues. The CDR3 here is CASSFGGTASAGELFF. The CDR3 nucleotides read TGCGCCAGCAGTTTCGGCGGGACAGCGAGCGCCGGGGAGCTGTTTTTT. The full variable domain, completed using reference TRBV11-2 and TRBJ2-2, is EAGVAQSPRYKIIEKRQSVAFWCNPISGHATLYWYQQILGQGPKLLIQFQNNGVVDDSQLPKDRFSAERLKGVDSTLKIQPAKLEDSAVYLCASSFGGTASAGELFFGEGSRLTVL.

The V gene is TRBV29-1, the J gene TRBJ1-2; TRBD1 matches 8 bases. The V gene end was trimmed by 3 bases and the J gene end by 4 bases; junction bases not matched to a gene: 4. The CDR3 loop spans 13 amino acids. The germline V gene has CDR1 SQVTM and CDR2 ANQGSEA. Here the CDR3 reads CSVDAGGGYGYTF. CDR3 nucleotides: TGCAGCGTTGATGCAGGGGGCGGCTATGGCTACACCTTC.

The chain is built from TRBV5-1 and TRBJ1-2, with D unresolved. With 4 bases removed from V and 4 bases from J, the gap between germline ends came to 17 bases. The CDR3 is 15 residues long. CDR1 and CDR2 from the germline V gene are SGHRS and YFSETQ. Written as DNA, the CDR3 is TGCGCCAGCAGCATAGACAACTATGTCTGCTATGGCTACACCTTC. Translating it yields CASSIDNYVCYGYTF. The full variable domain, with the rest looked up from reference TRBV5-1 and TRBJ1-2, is KAGVTQTPRYLIKTRGQQVTLSCSPISGHRSVSWYQQTPGQGLQFLFEYFSETQRNKGNFPGRFSGRQFSNSRSEMNVSTLELGDSALYLCASSIDNYVCYGYTFGSGTRLTVV.

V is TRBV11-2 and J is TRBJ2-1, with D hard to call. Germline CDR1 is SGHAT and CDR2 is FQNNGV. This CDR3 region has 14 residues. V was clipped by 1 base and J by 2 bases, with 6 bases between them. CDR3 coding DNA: TGTGCCAGCAGCTTAGGGAGCGCCTACAATGAGCAGTTCTTC. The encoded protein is CASSLGSAYNEQFF.

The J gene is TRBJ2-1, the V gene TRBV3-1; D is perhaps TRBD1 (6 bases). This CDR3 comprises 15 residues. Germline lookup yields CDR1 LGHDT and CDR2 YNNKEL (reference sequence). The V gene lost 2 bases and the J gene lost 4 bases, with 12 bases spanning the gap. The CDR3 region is CASSQSPGVYNEQFF. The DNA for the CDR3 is TGTGCCAGCAGCCAATCCCCAGGGGTTTACAATGAGCAGTTCTTC.

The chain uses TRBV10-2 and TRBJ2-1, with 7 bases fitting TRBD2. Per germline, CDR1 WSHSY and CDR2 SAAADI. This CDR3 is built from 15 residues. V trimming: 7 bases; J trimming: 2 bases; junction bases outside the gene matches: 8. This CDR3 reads CASNHVAGAYNEQFF. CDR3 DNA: TGCGCCAGCAATCATGTGGCGGGGGCCTACAATGAGCAGTTCTTC.

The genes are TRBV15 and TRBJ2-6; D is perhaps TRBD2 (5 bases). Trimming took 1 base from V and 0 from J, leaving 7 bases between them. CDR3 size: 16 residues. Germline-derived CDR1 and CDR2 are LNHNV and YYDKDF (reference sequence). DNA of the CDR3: TGTGCCACCAGCAGAGGTCGGGACTCTGGGGCCAACGTCCTGACTTTC. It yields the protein CATSRGRDSGANVLTF.

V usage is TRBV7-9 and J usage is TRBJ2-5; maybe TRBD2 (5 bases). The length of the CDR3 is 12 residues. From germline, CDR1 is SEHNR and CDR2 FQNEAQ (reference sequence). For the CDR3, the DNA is TGTGCAAGCGGCAGGAACCAAGAGACCCAGTACTTC. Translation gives CASGRNQETQYF.